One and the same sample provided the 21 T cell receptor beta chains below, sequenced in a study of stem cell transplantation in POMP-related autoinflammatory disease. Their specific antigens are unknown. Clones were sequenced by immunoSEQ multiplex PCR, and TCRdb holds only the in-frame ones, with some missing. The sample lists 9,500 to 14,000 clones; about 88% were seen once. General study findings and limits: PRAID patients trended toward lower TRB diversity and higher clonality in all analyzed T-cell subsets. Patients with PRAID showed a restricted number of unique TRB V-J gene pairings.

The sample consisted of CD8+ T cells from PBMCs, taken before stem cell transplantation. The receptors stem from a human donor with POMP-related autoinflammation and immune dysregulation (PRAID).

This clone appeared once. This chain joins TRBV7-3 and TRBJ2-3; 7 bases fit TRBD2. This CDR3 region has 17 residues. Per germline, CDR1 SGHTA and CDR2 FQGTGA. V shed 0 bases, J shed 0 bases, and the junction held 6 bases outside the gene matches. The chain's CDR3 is CASSLTPSGTSTDTQYF. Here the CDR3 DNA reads TGTGCCAGCAGCTTAACCCCTAGCGGCACTAGCACAGATACGCAGTATTTT.

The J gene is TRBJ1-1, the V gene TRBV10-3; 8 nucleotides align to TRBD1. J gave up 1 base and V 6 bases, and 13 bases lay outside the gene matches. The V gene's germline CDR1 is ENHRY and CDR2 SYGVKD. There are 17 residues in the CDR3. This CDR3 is CAIRDDGQGPPNTEAFF. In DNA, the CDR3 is TGTGCCATCAGGGACGACGGACAGGGACCACCGAACACTGAAGCTTTCTTT.

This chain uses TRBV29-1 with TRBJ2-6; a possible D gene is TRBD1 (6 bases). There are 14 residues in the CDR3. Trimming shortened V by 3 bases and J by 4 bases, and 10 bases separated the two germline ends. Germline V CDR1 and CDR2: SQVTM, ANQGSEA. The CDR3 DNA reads TGCAGCGTTGAGGGGGCGCAAGGGGCCAACGTCCTGACTTTC. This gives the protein CSVEGAQGANVLTF.

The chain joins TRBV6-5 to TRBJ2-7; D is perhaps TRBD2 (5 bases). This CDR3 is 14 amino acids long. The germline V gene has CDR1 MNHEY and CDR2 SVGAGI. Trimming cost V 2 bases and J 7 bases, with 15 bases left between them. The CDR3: CASSYEPRGGEQYF. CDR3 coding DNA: TGTGCCAGCAGTTACGAGCCCCGGGGTGGGGAGCAGTACTTC.

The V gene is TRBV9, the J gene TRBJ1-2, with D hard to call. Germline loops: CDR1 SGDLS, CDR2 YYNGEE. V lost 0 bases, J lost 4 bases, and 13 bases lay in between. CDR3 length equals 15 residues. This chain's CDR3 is CASSVVREPLYGYTF. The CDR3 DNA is TGTGCCAGCAGCGTAGTCAGAGAGCCCCTCTATGGCTACACCTTC.

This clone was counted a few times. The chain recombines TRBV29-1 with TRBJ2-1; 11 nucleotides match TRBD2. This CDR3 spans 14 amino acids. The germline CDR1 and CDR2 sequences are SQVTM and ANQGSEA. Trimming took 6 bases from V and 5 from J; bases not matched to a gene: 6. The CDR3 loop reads CSVLAGGRHNEQFF. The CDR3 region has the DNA TGCAGCGTCCTAGCGGGAGGACGTCACAATGAGCAGTTCTTC.

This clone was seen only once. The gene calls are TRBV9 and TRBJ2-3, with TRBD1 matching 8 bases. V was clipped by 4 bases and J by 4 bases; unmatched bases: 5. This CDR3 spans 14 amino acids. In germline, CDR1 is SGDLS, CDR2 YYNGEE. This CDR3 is CASSPRTGSDTQYF. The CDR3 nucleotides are TGTGCCAGCAGCCCACGGACAGGGTCAGATACGCAGTATTTT.

The DNA for the CDR3 is TGTGCCAGCAGTTACTCCGAGGTGTTCACTGAAGCTTTCTTT. Amino acid sequence: CASSYSEVFTEAFF. The gene calls are TRBV6-6 and TRBJ1-1; D call uncertain. Germline V gene sequence: CDR1 MNHNY, CDR2 SVGAGI (reference sequence). V lost 0 bases to trimming and J lost 4 bases, with 9 bases between them. The CDR3 spans 14 residues.

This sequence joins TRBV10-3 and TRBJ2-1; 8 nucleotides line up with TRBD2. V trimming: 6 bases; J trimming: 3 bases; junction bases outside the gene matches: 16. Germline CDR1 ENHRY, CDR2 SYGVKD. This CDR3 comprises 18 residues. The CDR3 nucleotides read TGTGCCATCAGAGATAATAACGCAGCGGGAGCAGACTACAATGAGCAGTTCTTC. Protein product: CAIRDNNAAGADYNEQFF.

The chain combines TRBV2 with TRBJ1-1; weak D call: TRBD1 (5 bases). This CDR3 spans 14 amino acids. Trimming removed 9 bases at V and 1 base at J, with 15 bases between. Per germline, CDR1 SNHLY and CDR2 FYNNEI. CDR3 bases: TGTGCCAGAGGAAGGGGACGGGGGAACACTGAAGCTTTCTTT. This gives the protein CARGRGRGNTEAFF.

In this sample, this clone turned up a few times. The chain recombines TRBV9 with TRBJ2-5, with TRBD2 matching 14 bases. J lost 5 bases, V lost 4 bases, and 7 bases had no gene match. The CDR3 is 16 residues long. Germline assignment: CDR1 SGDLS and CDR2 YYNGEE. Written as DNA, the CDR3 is TGTGCCAGCAGCCCCCCGACTAGCGGGAGGGAGGAGACCCAGTACTTC. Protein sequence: CASSPPTSGREETQYF.

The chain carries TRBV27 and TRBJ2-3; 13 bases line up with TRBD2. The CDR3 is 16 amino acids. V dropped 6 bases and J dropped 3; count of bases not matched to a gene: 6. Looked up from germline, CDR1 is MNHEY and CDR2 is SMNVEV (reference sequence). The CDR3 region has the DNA TGTGCCAGCAGCCCTTCGACTAGCGGGAGGACAGATACGCAGTATTTT. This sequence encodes CASSPSTSGRTDTQYF.

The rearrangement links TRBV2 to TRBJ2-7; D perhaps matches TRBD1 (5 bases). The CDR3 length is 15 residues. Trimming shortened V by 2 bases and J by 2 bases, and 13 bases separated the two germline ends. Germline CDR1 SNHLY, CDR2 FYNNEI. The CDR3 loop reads CASSELAGFPYEQYF. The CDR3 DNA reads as TGTGCCAGCAGTGAACTGGCAGGGTTCCCCTACGAGCAGTACTTC.

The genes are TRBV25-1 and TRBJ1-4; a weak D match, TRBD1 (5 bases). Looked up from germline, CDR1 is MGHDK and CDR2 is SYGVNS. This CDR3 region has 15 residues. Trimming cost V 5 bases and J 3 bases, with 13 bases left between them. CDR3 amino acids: CASSTGGGSNEKLFF. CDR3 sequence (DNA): TGTGCCAGCAGTACAGGTGGGGGGTCTAATGAAAAACTGTTTTTT.

CDR3 DNA sequence: TGTGCCTGGGTGCCCAGACGGGGCGGCAGGAATGAGCAGTTCTTC. Translated: CAWVPRRGGRNEQFF. The chain recombines TRBV30 with TRBJ2-1; D could derive from TRBD1 or TRBD2 (5 bases each). Deletions cut 5 bases from V and 7 bases from J, with 21 bases between. Germline CDR1 reads GTSNPN; CDR2 reads SVGIG (reference sequence). The CDR3 length is 15 residues.

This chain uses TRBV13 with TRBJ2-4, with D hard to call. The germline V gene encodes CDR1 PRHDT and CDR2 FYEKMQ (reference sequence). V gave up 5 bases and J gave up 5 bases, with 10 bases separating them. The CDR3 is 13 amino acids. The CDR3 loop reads CASSADLENIQYF. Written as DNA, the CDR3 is TGTGCCAGCAGCGCCGACCTGGAAAACATTCAGTACTTC.

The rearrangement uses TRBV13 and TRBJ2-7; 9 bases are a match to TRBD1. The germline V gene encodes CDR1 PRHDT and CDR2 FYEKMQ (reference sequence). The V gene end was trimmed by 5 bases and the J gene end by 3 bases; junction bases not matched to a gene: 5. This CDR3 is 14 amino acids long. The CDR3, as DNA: TGTGCCAGCAGCCCGGGACAGGGAAGCTACGAGCAGTACTTC. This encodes CASSPGQGSYEQYF.

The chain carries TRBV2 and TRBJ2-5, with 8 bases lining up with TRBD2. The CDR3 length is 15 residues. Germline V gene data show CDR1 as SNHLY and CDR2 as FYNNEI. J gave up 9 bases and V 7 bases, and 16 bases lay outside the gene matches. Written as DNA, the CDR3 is TGTGCCAGCAACATCGGGGTAGCGGGGCCTGCGGCCCAGTACTTC. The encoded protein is CASNIGVAGPAAQYF.

CDR3 residues: CAISEPSLAGGYNEQFF. CDR3 nucleotides: TGTGCCATCAGTGAGCCCTCCCTAGCGGGAGGATACAATGAGCAGTTCTTC. The chain links TRBV10-3 to TRBJ2-1; 11 bases align to TRBD2. This CDR3 region has 17 residues. J gave up 4 bases and V 2 bases, and 7 bases lay outside the gene matches. Germline values: CDR1 ENHRY, CDR2 SYGVKD.

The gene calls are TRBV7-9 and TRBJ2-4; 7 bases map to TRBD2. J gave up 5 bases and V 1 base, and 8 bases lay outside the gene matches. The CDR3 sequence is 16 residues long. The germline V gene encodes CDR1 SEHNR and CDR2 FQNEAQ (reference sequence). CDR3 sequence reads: CASSLGGGVGENIQYF. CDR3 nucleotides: TGTGCCAGCAGCTTAGGCGGGGGAGTCGGCGAAAACATTCAGTACTTC.

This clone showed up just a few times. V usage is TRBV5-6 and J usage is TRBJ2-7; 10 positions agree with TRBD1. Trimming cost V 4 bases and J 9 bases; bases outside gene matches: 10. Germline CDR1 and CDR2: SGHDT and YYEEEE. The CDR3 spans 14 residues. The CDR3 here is CASSPAGTGDGQYF. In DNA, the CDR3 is TGTGCCAGCAGCCCGGCGGGGACAGGGGACGGGCAGTACTTC.